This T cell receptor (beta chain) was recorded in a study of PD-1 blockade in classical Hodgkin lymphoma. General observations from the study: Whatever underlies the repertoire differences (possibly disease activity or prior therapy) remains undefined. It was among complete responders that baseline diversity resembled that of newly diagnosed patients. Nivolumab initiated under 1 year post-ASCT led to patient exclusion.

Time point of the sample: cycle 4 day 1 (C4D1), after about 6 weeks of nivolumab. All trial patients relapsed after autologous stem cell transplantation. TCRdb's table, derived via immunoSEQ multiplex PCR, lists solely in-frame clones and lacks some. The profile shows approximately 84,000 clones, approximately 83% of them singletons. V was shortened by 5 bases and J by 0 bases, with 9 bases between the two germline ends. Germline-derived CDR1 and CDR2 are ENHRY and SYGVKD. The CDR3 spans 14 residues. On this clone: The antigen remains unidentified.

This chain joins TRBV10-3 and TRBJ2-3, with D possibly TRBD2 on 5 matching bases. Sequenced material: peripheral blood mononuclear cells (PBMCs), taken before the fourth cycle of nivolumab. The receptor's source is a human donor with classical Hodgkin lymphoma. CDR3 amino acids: CAISIGGSTDTQYF. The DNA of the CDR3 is TGTGCCATCAGTATCGGCGGGAGCACAGATACGCAGTATTTT.